A single sample is the source of the 7 T cell receptor beta chains below, sequenced in a study of breast tumors, draining lymph nodes, adjacent tissues. One entry per CDR3 protein, called by TCRdb with MiXCR from the multiplex PCR reads. The profile shows more than 50,000 distinct CDR3 sequences, roughly 57% of them singletons. The sequenced sample was breast tumor tissue. The source is a female donor with breast cancer. Some clones in this sample may be carry-over from other donors' samples.

CDR3 sequence: CASSLLRAGSGAGSTGELFF. In DNA, the CDR3 is TGTGCCAGCAGCTTACTACGTGCGGGTAGCGGGGCGGGAAGCACCGGGGAGCTGTTTTTT. The rearrangement joins TRBV7-6 to TRBJ2-2, with 8 bases matching TRBD2. This CDR3 contains 20 residues. Germline V gene data show CDR1 as SGHVS and CDR2 as FNYEAQ. Trimming removed 2 bases from V and 4 bases from J; junction bases left unmatched: 18.

This clonotype occurred many times. The chain has TRBV19 and TRBJ2-3; TRBD2 matches 14 bases. The CDR3 runs 16 residues. CDR1 LNHDA and CDR2 SQIVND come from the germline V gene (reference sequence). The V segment lost 5 bases and the J segment 11 bases; nucleotides outside the gene matches: 12. CDR3 region: CASSPGLAGAYNEQYF. In DNA form, the CDR3 reads TGTGCCAGTAGTCCGGGACTAGCGGGAGCCTACAATGAGCAGTATTTT.

This clonotype was detected ten times or more. The chain uses TRBV7-2 and TRBJ2-2, with D perhaps matching TRBD2 (7 bases). Trimming removed 5 bases from V and 7 bases from J, with 17 bases in between. The CDR3 consists of 15 residues. Germline assignment: CDR1 SGHTA and CDR2 FQGNSA. The CDR3 DNA reads as TGTGCCAGCAGCGGGGGGGGCGGGGTACACGGGGAGCTGTTTTTT. Translated: CASSGGGGVHGELFF.

This sequence joins TRBV10-3 and TRBJ1-1; the D is unclear. CDR1 ENHRY and CDR2 SYGVKD come from the germline V gene. V lost 1 base, J lost 0 bases, and 6 bases lay in between. The CDR3 is made up of 14 amino acids. The CDR3 protein is CAISELALNTEAFF. The CDR3, as DNA: TGTGCCATCAGTGAGTTGGCTTTGAACACTGAAGCTTTCTTT.

A remark on this clonotype: At one end the junction does not follow the germline gene, possibly because of a read error. V and J are TRBV6-6 and TRBJ1-6; D is undetermined. Per germline, CDR1 MNHNY and CDR2 SVGAGI (reference sequence). CDR3 length: 16 residues. In DNA form, the CDR3 reads TGTGCCAGCATCGACCCCGGACGGGGAGGAGATTCACCCCTCCACTTC. This codes for CASIDPGRGGDSPLHF.

The chain employs TRBV11-2 and TRBJ2-5, with D tentatively TRBD1 or TRBD2 (5 bases each). The length of the CDR3 is 16 residues. The germline CDR1 and CDR2 sequences are SGHAT and FQNNGV. The ends were cut back, 2 bases at V and 5 bases at J, with 18 bases in the middle. This CDR3 is CASSLSVGGYVETQYF. Here the CDR3 DNA reads TGTGCCAGCAGCTTAAGTGTTGGGGGATACGTGGAGACCCAGTACTTC.

This clonotype was recorded at least ten times. The chain uses TRBV6-5 and TRBJ1-2; maybe TRBD1 (5 bases). Trimming took off 5 bases at V and 8 bases at J, with 24 bases between the two ends. The CDR3 is 16 amino acids. Looked up from germline, CDR1 is MNHEY and CDR2 is SVGAGI. The CDR3 reads CASSHDGAVGARGYTF. As DNA, the CDR3 is TGTGCCAGCAGTCACGACGGGGCGGTAGGGGCACGGGGCTACACCTTC.